This T cell receptor (beta chain) is from a study of CXCR3-negative and CXCR3-positive naive CD8 T cells. Study summary: There were around 140 million TRB reads altogether, and each library had about 1.5 +/- 0.3 million of them. Whole-study results and caveats: Naive CXCR3-positive cells had TRB CDR3s more hydrophobic than those of CXCR3-negative naive cells.

Germline V lookup: CDR1 SGHRS, CDR2 YFSETQ. The CDR3 is made up of 15 amino acids. Researchers prepared the TRB cDNA libraries using 5' RACE with UMI labels. TCRdb reanalyzed the 5' RACE reads and collapses them to one entry per CDR3 protein, without DNA. The sample holds roughly 110,000 distinct CDR3 sequences. Researchers reported sorting every CD8+ T cell subset in triplicate, 300,000 cells per sort. In regard to this clonotype: Its target is unknown.

This chain links TRBV5-1 with TRBJ2-5. This TCR came from a human donor in good health. Some clones in this sample may be carry-over from other donors' samples. Sequencing was done on a sample of naive CXCR3+ CD8+ T cells from blood. Subset given: CD45RO-CCR7+CD27+CD95- naive CD8+ T cells expressing CXCR3 (TNR3+). The CDR3 region is CASSFGVILEETQYF.